This TCR beta chain was identified during a study of T cell responses to AZD1222 COVID-19 vaccine. Study in general: Pooling covered second doses at about 4 or about 12 weeks. Broader study findings: Researchers report vaccine-associated CD4 TCRs spanning spike, with dominance at 160-218 and 743-854.

This table comes from immunoSEQ multiplex PCR, and its TCRdb copy is limited to in-frame clones, with some not included. Of about 140,000 clones detected, around 88% appear once; the ten largest clones hold around 3.6%. The CDR3 has 12 residues. CDR1 and CDR2 (germline): SGDLS, YYNGEE. V was trimmed by 4 bases and J by 6 bases, leaving 10 bases between them. With respect to this clone: Its antigen is undetermined.

This material consisted of peripheral blood, taken on day 0 of AZD1222 vaccination. The source of this sequence is an adult in good health. The chain joins TRBV9 to TRBJ1-2; D remains ambiguous. The CDR3 region has the DNA TGTGCCAGCAGCCCCAACACGGATGGCTACACCTTC. Protein product: CASSPNTDGYTF.